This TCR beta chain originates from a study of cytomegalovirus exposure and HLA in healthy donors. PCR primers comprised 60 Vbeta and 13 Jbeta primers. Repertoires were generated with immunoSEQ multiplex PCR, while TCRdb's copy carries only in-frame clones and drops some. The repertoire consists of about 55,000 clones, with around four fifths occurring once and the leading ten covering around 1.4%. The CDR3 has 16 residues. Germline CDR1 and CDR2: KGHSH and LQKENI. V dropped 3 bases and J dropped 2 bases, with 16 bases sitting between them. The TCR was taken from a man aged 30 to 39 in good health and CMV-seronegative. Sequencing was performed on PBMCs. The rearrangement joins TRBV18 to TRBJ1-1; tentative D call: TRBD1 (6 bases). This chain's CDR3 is CASSPVTRTANTEAFF. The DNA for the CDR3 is TGTGCCAGCTCACCGGTAACCCGGACAGCCAACACTGAAGCTTTCTTT.